Below, 30 T cell receptor beta chains from the same sample are listed, as sequenced in a study of OX40 agonist ivuxolimab in advanced cancers. Assay: immunoSEQ multiplex PCR; the TCRdb copy retains only in-frame clones and omits some. This table holds 80,000 to 100,000 clones, about 85% found once. The source was CD4+ or CD8+ T cells sorted from blood, collected in a trial of the OX40 agonist ivuxolimab. All receptors come from an adult with an advanced solid tumor such as melanoma, head and neck, liver or kidney cancer.

The CDR3 reads CASSPAAWSSYEQYF. CDR3 DNA sequence: TGTGCCAGCAGCCCCGCCGCCTGGAGCTCCTACGAGCAGTACTTC. V usage is TRBV7-9 and J usage is TRBJ2-7; D not certain. This CDR3 has 15 residues. Trimming removed 5 bases from V and 0 bases from J, with 14 bases in between. Germline V gene sequence: CDR1 SEHNR, CDR2 FQNEAQ (reference sequence).

The V and J genes are TRBV19 and TRBJ1-5; D ambiguous. Trimming left V 3 bases short and J 0 bases short, with 9 bases between. This CDR3 spans 15 amino acids. CDR1 is LNHDA, CDR2 SQIVND, per germline (reference sequence). The chain's CDR3 is CASSMEADSNQPQHF. CDR3 DNA: TGTGCCAGTAGTATGGAGGCGGATAGCAATCAGCCCCAGCATTTT.

This rearrangement joins TRBV4-2 to TRBJ2-6; 9 bases are shared with TRBD1. The CDR3 covers 17 residues. The V gene's germline CDR1 is LGHNA and CDR2 YNFKEQ. Losses at the gene ends were 5 bases for V and 0 bases for J; bases not matched to a gene: 5. The CDR3 is CASSSDRGSSGANVLTF. The CDR3, as DNA: TGTGCCAGCAGCTCGGACAGGGGAAGCTCTGGGGCCAACGTCCTGACTTTC.

About this clone: The junction departs from the called germline gene at one end, perhaps through a read error. The chain recombines TRBV7-7 with TRBJ2-7, with 7 bases aligning to TRBD2. Germline V CDR1 and CDR2: SSHAT, FNYEAQ (reference sequence). The CDR3 is made up of 14 amino acids. CDR3 DNA sequence: TGTGCTAGCAGCCCATCTAGCGGATCCGAAGAGCAGTACTTC. Its translation: CASSPSSGSEEQYF.

V gene TRBV5-4 combines with J gene TRBJ1-3, with D possibly being TRBD1 (5 bases). Trimming took 0 bases from V and 2 from J, leaving 9 bases between them. The CDR3 contains 15 residues. Per the germline V gene, CDR1 is SGHNT and CDR2 is YYREEE (reference sequence). CDR3 loop: CASSLEEGTGNTIYF. For the CDR3, the DNA is TGTGCCAGCAGCTTGGAGGAGGGGACTGGAAACACCATATATTTT.

The chain recombines TRBV2 with TRBJ1-5; 7 bases are shared with TRBD1. CDR3 size: 14 residues. Germline CDR1 SNHLY, CDR2 FYNNEI. With V trimmed by 7 bases and J by 7 bases, 10 bases remained unmatched. The CDR3 DNA follows: TGTGCCAGCAATAGCGACAGGGCACGGCAGCCCCAGCATTTT. The encoded protein is CASNSDRARQPQHF.

The chain recombines TRBV11-3 with TRBJ1-1; the D is unclear. V lost 5 bases and J 6 bases, leaving 13 bases between the germline ends. This CDR3 is 13 amino acids long. Germline V gene lookup returns CDR1 SGHNT and CDR2 YENEEA. The CDR3 nucleotides read TGTGCCAGCAGCCCGTCCCAGGACGCTGAAGCTTTCTTT. Amino acid sequence: CASSPSQDAEAFF.

CDR3 protein: CASSQDSRGETQYF. DNA of the CDR3: TGTGCCAGCAGCCAAGATTCGCGAGGGGAGACCCAGTACTTC. This chain connects TRBV4-2 to TRBJ2-5; TRBD2 is a possible D gene (5 bases). This CDR3 has 14 residues. Germline V lookup: CDR1 LGHNA, CDR2 YNFKEQ. V was trimmed by 0 bases and J by 5 bases, leaving 10 bases between them.

This sequence joins TRBV29-1 and TRBJ1-1; weak D call: TRBD1 (5 bases). This CDR3 comprises 13 residues. CDR1 and CDR2 (germline): SQVTM, ANQGSEA. Trimming took off 2 bases at V and 1 base at J, with 8 bases between the two ends. DNA of the CDR3: TGCAGCGTTGAAAGGGGAACGAACACTGAAGCTTTCTTT. It codes for CSVERGTNTEAFF. Looking up the rest from reference TRBV29-1 and TRBJ1-1 gives the full variable domain: SAVISQKPSRDICQRGTSLTIQCQVDSQVTMMFWYRQQPGQSLTLIATANQGSEATYESGFVIDKFPISRPNLTFSTLTVSNMSPEDSSIYLCSVERGTNTEAFFGQGTRLTVV.

The rearrangement links TRBV5-1 to TRBJ2-7, with 13 bases aligning to TRBD2. This CDR3 is 14 amino acids long. Germline assignment: CDR1 SGHRS and CDR2 YFSETQ. After removal of 4 bases from V and 6 bases from J, the junction contained 4 bases not matched to a gene. CDR3 nucleotide sequence: TGCGCCAGCAGCCCCGGACTAGCGGGAGTCGAGCAGTACGTC. It codes for CASSPGLAGVEQYV.

The CDR3 DNA follows: TGTGCCAGCAGCTTAGGACGGGCTTACAATGAGCAGTTCTTC. Its translation: CASSLGRAYNEQFF. The V and J genes are TRBV7-2 and TRBJ2-1; D gene unclear. The germline CDR1 and CDR2 sequences are SGHTA and FQGNSA. The CDR3 covers 14 residues. V gave up 1 base and J gave up 4 bases, with 8 bases separating them.

This chain uses TRBV5-1 with TRBJ1-1; 7 nucleotides match TRBD1. V was pared by 4 bases and J by 4 bases, with 13 bases of the junction left unmatched. CDR3 length: 16 residues. The germline CDR1 and CDR2 sequences are SGHRS and YFSETQ. The CDR3 sequence: CASSARQGRGGTEAFF. CDR3 nucleotide sequence: TGCGCCAGCAGCGCCCGACAGGGTAGGGGGGGCACTGAAGCTTTCTTT.

The chain recombines TRBV28 with TRBJ2-7, with D possibly matching TRBD2 (6 bases). V was shortened by 6 bases and J by 6 bases, with 15 bases between the two germline ends. The CDR3 has 13 residues. Germline V gene lookup returns CDR1 MDHEN and CDR2 SYDVKM. The CDR3 DNA is TGTGCCAGCAGCGGAGGACCCGGGGGCGAGCAGTACTTC. This encodes CASSGGPGGEQYF.

The chain couples TRBV27 to TRBJ2-1; 11 positions match TRBD2. Germline-derived CDR1 and CDR2 are MNHEY and SMNVEV (reference sequence). With V trimmed by 8 bases and J by 0 bases, 9 bases remained unmatched. This CDR3 region has 17 residues. CDR3 protein: CASQGTSGRSSYNEQFF. DNA of the CDR3: TGTGCCAGCCAAGGGACTAGCGGCCGGAGCTCCTACAATGAGCAGTTCTTC.

This clone was seen only a few times. The chain employs TRBV10-3 and TRBJ2-7; tentatively, D is TRBD2 (6 bases). This CDR3 has 13 amino acids. The germline V gene has CDR1 ENHRY and CDR2 SYGVKD. Between the trimmed V and J ends, which lost 6 bases and 0 bases, there was a span of 9 bases. Here the CDR3 reads CAIRRDFSYEQYV. As DNA, the CDR3 is TGTGCCATCAGACGGGACTTCTCCTACGAGCAGTACGTC.

The J gene is TRBJ1-2, the V gene TRBV15; no firm D call. Trimming took 0 bases from V and 4 from J, leaving 9 bases between them. This CDR3 comprises 14 residues. Per the germline V gene, CDR1 is LNHNV and CDR2 is YYDKDF (reference sequence). The CDR3 here is CATSRDRGFYGYTF. The CDR3 DNA sequence: TGTGCCACCAGCAGAGACCGGGGATTCTATGGCTACACCTTC.

This chain uses TRBV5-1 with TRBJ2-3; 12 positions match TRBD2. This CDR3 spans 16 amino acids. Per the germline V gene, CDR1 is SGHRS and CDR2 is YFSETQ. Trimming took 4 bases from V and 0 from J; bases not matched to a gene: 3. The CDR3 nucleotides read TGCGCCAGCAGCAGTACTAGCGGGGGGAGCACAGATACGCAGTATTTT. This gives the protein CASSSTSGGSTDTQYF.

The chain links TRBV25-1 to TRBJ1-1, with unresolved D. The V gene lost 3 bases and the J gene lost 1 base, with 6 bases spanning the gap. This CDR3 is built from 13 residues. Germline lookup yields CDR1 MGHDK and CDR2 SYGVNS. The CDR3 reads CASSDSRNTEAFF. The CDR3, as DNA: TGTGCCAGCAGTGATAGCCGGAACACTGAAGCTTTCTTT.

The chain links TRBV28 to TRBJ1-2; D uncertain. The CDR3 covers 15 residues. The V end lost 3 bases, the J end lost 3 bases, and 14 bases lay between the germline ends. CDR1 MDHEN and CDR2 SYDVKM come from the germline V gene. CDR3 residues: CASSFKGARHYGYTF. The CDR3 DNA reads TGTGCCAGCAGTTTTAAGGGAGCCCGGCACTATGGCTACACCTTC.

This clone was recorded once. The J gene is TRBJ1-1, the V gene TRBV19; D uncertain. Germline values: CDR1 LNHDA, CDR2 SQIVND (reference sequence). The CDR3 is 12 residues long. The ends were cut back, 8 bases at V and 5 bases at J, with 12 bases in the middle. The DNA of the CDR3 is TGTGCCAGTGGCGAAAGGAGGACTGAAGCTTTCTTT. The encoded protein is CASGERRTEAFF. Using reference TRBV19 and TRBJ1-1 for the parts outside the CDR3, the full variable domain is DGGITQSPKYLFRKEGQNVTLSCEQNLNHDAMYWYRQDPGQGLRLIYYSQIVNDFQKGDIAEGYSVSREKKESFPLTVTSAQKNPTAFYLCASGERRTEAFFGQGTRLTVV.

This rearrangement joins TRBV19 to TRBJ1-1, with D unresolved. The CDR3 is made up of 14 amino acids. The germline gives CDR1 LNHDA, CDR2 SQIVND (reference sequence). Between the trimmed V and J ends, which lost 5 bases and 3 bases, there was a span of 13 bases. The CDR3 bases are TGTGCCAGTAGTGCCGGGTATGGACACACTGAAGCTTTCTTT. Protein sequence: CASSAGYGHTEAFF.

The V call is TRBV4-2, the J call TRBJ1-5; D not certain. V lost 1 base to trimming and J lost 3 bases, with 4 bases between them. Germline CDR1 and CDR2: LGHNA and YNFKEQ. The CDR3 is made up of 13 amino acids. The DNA of the CDR3 is TGTGCCAGCAGCCAAGGTGACAATCAGCCCCAGCATTTT. Its protein is CASSQGDNQPQHF.

This clone was recorded a few times. The V and J genes are TRBV6-6 and TRBJ1-1; no clear D. Trimming took 6 bases from V and 7 from J, leaving 15 bases between them. CDR1 and CDR2 (germline): MNHNY, SVGAGI (reference sequence). The CDR3 contains 13 residues. The CDR3 loop reads CASSSSGIGEAFF. CDR3 coding DNA: TGTGCCAGCAGCTCCTCGGGGATAGGTGAAGCTTTCTTT.

This sequence joins TRBV6-6 and TRBJ1-5, with D unresolved. The CDR3 extends over 16 amino acids. V dropped 4 bases and J dropped 7 bases, with 20 bases sitting between them. Germline loops: CDR1 MNHNY, CDR2 SVGAGI (reference sequence). The CDR3 sequence: CASSSAGEGGGQPQHF. CDR3 DNA: TGTGCCAGCAGTTCCGCCGGAGAGGGAGGTGGGCAGCCCCAGCATTTT.

The genes are TRBV9 and TRBJ2-2; D call uncertain. The V end was cut by 0 bases, the J end by 4 bases, with 10 bases between. The CDR3 length is 15 residues. CDR1 is SGDLS, CDR2 YYNGEE, per germline. Here the CDR3 reads CASSVGGGATGELFF. The CDR3 nucleotides are TGTGCCAGCAGCGTAGGGGGTGGTGCCACCGGGGAGCTGTTTTTT.

The chain combines TRBV7-3 with TRBJ1-3, with D unclear. The CDR3 runs to 15 residues. Germline-derived CDR1 and CDR2 are SGHTA and FQGTGA. V shed 1 base and J shed 0 bases, with 7 bases lying between them. The CDR3 region has the DNA TGTGCCAGCAGCTTAAGGGATTTCTCTGGAAACACCATATATTTT. Translation: CASSLRDFSGNTIYF.

This rearrangement joins TRBV6-4 to TRBJ2-5; D is ambiguous. The length of the CDR3 is 15 residues. In germline, CDR1 is MRHNA, CDR2 SNTAGT. Trimming removed 0 bases from V and 4 bases from J, with 12 bases in between. CDR3 nucleotides: TGTGCCAGCAGTGACTCGATAGGAATGGGAGAGACCCAGTACTTC. Amino acid sequence: CASSDSIGMGETQYF.

The genes are TRBV21-1 and TRBJ2-3; the tabulated D call, TRBD2, remains unverified against the DNA. TRBV21-1 is labeled a pseudogene. The CDR3 is 18 amino acids. The CDR3 region has the DNA TGTGCCAGCAGCAATGCCAAGCGGAACGTTTATAGCACAGATACGCAGTATTTT. Translated: CASSNAKRNVYSTDTQYF.

The chain uses TRBV19 and TRBJ1-2; D is uncertain. CDR1 and CDR2 from the germline V gene are LNHDA and SQIVND (reference sequence). The V end was cut by 5 bases, the J end by 2 bases, with 15 bases between. The CDR3 is made up of 15 amino acids. The CDR3 sequence is CASSLGMGMNYGYTF. The CDR3 bases are TGTGCCAGTAGTCTGGGGATGGGTATGAACTATGGCTACACCTTC.

V and J are TRBV21-1 and TRBJ1-5. TRBV21-1 is assigned pseudogene status. The CDR3 totals 13 residues. The CDR3 region has the DNA TGTGCCAGCAGCCGGTGTAGCAATCAGCCCCAGCATTTT. Amino acids: CASSRCSNQPQHF.